Sequencing of this T cell receptor (beta chain) was carried out in a study of blood T cell repertoires in COVID-19. Study as a whole: Both acute and convalescent COVID-19 samples were obtained from the United States, Italy and Spain.

Sequenced by immunoSEQ multiplex PCR; TCRdb stores in-frame clones only, minus some. The table includes approximately 290,000 clones, 75% to 95% detected once. Germline V gene lookup returns CDR1 GTSNPN and CDR2 SVGIG (reference sequence). This CDR3 region has 14 residues. Deletions cut 8 bases from V and 6 bases from J, with 21 bases between. The chain carries TRBV30 and TRBJ2-3, with a tentative D call TRBD1 (6 bases). Sample: PBMCs or T cells enriched from blood (not recorded which). The TCR was taken from a woman aged 25 to 45 who had recovered from COVID-19. The CDR3 coding sequence is TGTGCCGGTTCCGGACAGTGGGGGCCGGATACGCAGTATTTT. Its translation: CAGSGQWGPDTQYF.